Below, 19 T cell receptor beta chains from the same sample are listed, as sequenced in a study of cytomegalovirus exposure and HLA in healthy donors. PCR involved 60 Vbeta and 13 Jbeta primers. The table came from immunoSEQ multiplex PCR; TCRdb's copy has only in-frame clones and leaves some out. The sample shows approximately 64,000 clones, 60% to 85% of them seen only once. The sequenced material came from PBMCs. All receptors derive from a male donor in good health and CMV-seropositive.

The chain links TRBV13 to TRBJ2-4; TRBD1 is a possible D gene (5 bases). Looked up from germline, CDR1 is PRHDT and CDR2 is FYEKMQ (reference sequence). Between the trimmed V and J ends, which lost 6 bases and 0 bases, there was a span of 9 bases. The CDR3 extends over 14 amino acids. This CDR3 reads CASSGALAKNIQYF. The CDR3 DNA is TGTGCCAGCAGTGGGGCCCTAGCCAAAAACATTCAGTACTTC.

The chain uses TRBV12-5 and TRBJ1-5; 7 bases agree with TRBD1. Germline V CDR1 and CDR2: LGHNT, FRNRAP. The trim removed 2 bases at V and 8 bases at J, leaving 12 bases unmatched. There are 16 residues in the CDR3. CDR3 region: CASGLKTGNSQKPQHF. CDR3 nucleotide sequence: TGTGCTAGTGGTTTGAAGACAGGGAATAGCCAAAAGCCCCAGCATTTT.

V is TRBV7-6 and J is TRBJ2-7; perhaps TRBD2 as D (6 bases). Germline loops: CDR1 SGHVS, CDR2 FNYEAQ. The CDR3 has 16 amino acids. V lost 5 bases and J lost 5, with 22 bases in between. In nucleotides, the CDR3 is TGTGCCAGCAGCCCCCGTCTTTGGGGGGACGGCGACGAGCAGTACTTC. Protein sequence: CASSPRLWGDGDEQYF. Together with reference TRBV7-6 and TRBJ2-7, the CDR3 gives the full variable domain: GAGVSQSPRYKVTKRGQDVALRCDPISGHVSLYWYRQALGQGPEFLTYFNYEAQQDKSGLPNDRFSAERPEGSISTLTIQRTEQRDSAMYRCASSPRLWGDGDEQYFGPGTRLTVT.

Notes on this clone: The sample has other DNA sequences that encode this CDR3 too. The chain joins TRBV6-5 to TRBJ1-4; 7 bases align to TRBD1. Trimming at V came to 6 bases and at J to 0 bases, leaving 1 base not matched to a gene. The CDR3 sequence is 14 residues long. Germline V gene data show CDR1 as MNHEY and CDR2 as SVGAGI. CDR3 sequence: CASSGQATNEKLFF. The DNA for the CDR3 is TGTGCCAGCAGCGGACAGGCAACTAATGAAAAACTGTTTTTT.

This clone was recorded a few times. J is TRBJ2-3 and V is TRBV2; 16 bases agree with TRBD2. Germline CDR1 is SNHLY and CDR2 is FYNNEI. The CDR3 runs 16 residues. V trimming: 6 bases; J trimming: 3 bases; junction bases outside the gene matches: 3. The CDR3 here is CASSPGLAGGTDTQYF. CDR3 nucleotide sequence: TGTGCCAGCAGCCCGGGACTAGCGGGGGGGACAGATACGCAGTATTTT.

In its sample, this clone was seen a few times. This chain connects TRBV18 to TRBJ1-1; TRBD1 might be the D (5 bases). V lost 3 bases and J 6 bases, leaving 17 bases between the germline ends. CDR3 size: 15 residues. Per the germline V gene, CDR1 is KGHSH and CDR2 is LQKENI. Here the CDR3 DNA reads TGTGCCAGCTCACCGGGGGGGAACCGGGGCGCTGAAGCTTTCTTT. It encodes CASSPGGNRGAEAFF.

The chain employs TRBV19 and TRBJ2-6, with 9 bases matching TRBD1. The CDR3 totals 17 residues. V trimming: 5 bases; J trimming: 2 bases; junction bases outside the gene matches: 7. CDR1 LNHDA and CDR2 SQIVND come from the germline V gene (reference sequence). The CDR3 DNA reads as TGTGCCAGTAGTCGAACAGGGGGCTTTACTGGGGCCAACGTCCTGACTTTC. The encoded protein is CASSRTGGFTGANVLTF.

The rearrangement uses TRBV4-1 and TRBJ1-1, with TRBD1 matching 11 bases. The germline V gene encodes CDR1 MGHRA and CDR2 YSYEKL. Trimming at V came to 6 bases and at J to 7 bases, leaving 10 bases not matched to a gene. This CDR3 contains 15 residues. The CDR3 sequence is CASRPTDRGQGEAFF. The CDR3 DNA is TGCGCCAGCAGACCTACGGACAGGGGGCAGGGTGAAGCTTTCTTT.

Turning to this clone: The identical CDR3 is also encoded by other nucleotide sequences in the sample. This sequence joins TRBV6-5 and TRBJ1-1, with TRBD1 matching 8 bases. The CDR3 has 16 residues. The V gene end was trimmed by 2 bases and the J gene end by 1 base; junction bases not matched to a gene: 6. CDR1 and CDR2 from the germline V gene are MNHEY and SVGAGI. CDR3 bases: TGTGCCAGCAGTTACCTCTCGACAGGGGAGAACACTGAAGCTTTCTTT. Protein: CASSYLSTGENTEAFF.

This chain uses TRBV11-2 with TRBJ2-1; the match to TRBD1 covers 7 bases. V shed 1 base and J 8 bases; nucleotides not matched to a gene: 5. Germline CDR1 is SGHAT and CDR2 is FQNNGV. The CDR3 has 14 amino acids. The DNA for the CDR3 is TGTGCCAGCAGCTTAGTTAGGGGGCGCGATGAGCAGTTCTTC. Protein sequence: CASSLVRGRDEQFF.

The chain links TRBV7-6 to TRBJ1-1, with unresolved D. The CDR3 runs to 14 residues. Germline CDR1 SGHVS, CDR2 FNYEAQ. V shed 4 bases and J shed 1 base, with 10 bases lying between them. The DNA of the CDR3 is TGTGCCAGCAGCTACGGTCTAGGGAACACTGAAGCTTTCTTT. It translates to CASSYGLGNTEAFF.

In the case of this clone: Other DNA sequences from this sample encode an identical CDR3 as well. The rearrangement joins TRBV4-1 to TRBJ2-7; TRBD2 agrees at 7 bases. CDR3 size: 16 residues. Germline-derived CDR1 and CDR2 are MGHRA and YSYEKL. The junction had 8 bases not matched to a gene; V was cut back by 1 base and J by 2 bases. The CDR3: CASSQVLAVPPYEQYF. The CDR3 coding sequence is TGCGCCAGCAGCCAAGTGCTAGCGGTTCCACCCTACGAGCAGTACTTC.

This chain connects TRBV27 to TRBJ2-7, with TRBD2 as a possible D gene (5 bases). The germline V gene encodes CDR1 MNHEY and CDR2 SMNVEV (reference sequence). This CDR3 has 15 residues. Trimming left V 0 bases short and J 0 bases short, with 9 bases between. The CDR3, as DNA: TGTGCCAGCAGTTTATCTCGGACTTCCTCCTACGAGCAGTACTTC. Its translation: CASSLSRTSSYEQYF.

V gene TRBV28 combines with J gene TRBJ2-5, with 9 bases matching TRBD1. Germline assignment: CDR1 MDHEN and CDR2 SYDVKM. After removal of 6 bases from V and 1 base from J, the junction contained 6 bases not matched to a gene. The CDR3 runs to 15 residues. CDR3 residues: CASSGTGTFQETQYF. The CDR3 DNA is TGTGCCAGCAGCGGGACAGGGACATTCCAAGAGACCCAGTACTTC. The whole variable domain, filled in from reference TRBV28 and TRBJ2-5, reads DVKVTQSSRYLVKRTGEKVFLECVQDMDHENMFWYRQDPGLGLRLIYFSYDVKMKEKGDIPEGYSVSREKKERFSLILESASTNQTSMYLCASSGTGTFQETQYFGPGTRLLVL.

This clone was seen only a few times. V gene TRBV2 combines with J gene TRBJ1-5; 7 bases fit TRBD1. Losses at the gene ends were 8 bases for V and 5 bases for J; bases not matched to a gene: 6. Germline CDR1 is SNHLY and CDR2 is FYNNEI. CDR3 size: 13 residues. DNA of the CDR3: TGTGCCAGCGACAGGGACCGAGATCAGCCCCAGCATTTT. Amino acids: CASDRDRDQPQHF.

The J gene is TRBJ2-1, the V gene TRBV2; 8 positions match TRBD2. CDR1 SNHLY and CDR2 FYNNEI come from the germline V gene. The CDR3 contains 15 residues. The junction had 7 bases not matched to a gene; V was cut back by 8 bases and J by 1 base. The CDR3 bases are TGTGCCAGCCGAGCGGGGGCGGAGTCCTACAATGAGCAGTTCTTC. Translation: CASRAGAESYNEQFF.

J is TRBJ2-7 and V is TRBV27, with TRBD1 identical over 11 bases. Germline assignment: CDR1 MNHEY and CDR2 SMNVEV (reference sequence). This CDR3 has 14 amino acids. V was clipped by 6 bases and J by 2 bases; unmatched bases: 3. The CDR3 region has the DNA TGTGCCAGCAGGCGGACAGGGGGCGCCTACGAGCAGTACTTC. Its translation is CASRRTGGAYEQYF.

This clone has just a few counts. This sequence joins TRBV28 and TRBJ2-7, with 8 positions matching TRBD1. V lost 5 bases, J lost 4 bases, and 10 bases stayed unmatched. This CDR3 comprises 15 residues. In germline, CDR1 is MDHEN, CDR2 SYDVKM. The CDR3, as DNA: TGTGCCAGCAGTCCCCGGACAGGGTTAGTTTACGAGCAGTACTTC. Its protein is CASSPRTGLVYEQYF.

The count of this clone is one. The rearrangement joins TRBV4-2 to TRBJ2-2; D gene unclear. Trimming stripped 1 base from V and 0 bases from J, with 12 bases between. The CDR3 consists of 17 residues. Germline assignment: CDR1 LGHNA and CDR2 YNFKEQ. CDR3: CASSQGSSAPNTGELFF. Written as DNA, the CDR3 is TGTGCCAGCAGCCAAGGGTCGAGCGCTCCGAACACCGGGGAGCTGTTTTTT.